Below are 10 T cell receptor beta chains sequenced from a single sample in a study of blood T cells in healthy people across ages. A second PCR, run for about 7 to 11 cycles, used a sample-barcoded 5' primer plus a J-beta primer mix. TCRdb re-called the 5' RACE reads through MiXCR, storing one row per CDR3 protein. The sample holds around 1,000,000 distinct CDR3 sequences, more than 30% seen once. Source material: blood. These receptors all come from a man aged 18 to 30 in good health.

Details on this clonotype: One end of the junction is discordant with germline, which a read error may explain. This chain joins TRBV9 and TRBJ2-2; no firm D call. The CDR3 spans 16 residues. Germline loops: CDR1 SGDLS, CDR2 YYNGEE. The DNA of the CDR3 is TGTGTCAGCAGCGTAGCTTGGAATCTTATCACCGGGGAGCTGTTTTTT. Protein sequence: CVSSVAWNLITGELFF. Together with reference TRBV9 and TRBJ2-2, the CDR3 gives the full variable domain: DSGVTQTPKHLITATGQRVTLRCSPRSGDLSVYWYQQSLDQGLQFLIQYYNGEERAKGNILERFSAQQFPDLHSELNLSSLELGDSALYFCVSSVAWNLITGELFFGEGSRLTVL.

Concerning this clonotype: The junction differs from germline at one of its ends, possibly a read error. This sequence joins TRBV7-2 and TRBJ2-4; no clear D. The length of the CDR3 is 13 residues. CDR1 is SGHTA, CDR2 FQGNSA, per germline. CDR3 coding DNA: TGTGCCCGCAGCCCTAGTTGGGAAAACATTCAGTACTTC. Amino acids: CARSPSWENIQYF.

The rearrangement joins TRBV3-1 to TRBJ2-1, with 8 bases identical to TRBD1. This CDR3 has 16 amino acids. V shed 6 bases, J shed 9 bases, and the junction held 16 bases outside the gene matches. Germline V gene sequence: CDR1 LGHDT, CDR2 YNNKEL (reference sequence). This CDR3 reads CASSPLPGQGAGEQFF. Here the CDR3 DNA reads TGTGCCAGCAGTCCTCTTCCCGGGCAGGGGGCCGGTGAGCAGTTCTTC.

V and J are TRBV5-6 and TRBJ1-2; tentative D call: TRBD1 (6 bases). Germline CDR1 SGHDT, CDR2 YYEEEE. Trimming pared 3 bases from V and 10 bases from J, leaving 22 bases between. This CDR3 is 15 amino acids long. The CDR3 region is CASSSSRGRRVDYTF. DNA for the CDR3: TGTGCCAGCAGCTCATCCAGGGGCCGCAGAGTTGACTACACCTTC. The complete variable domain, with remaining parts taken from reference TRBV5-6 and TRBJ1-2, reads DAGVTQSPTHLIKTRGQQVTLRCSPKSGHDTVSWYQQALGQGPQFIFQYYEEEERQRGNFPDRFSGHQFPNYSSELNVNALLLGDSALYLCASSSSRGRRVDYTFGSGTRLTVV.

For this clonotype: Mismatch with germline at one junction end may stem from a read error. V is TRBV7-9 and J is TRBJ1-5; D uncertain. The CDR3 has 18 amino acids. Germline CDR1 reads SEHNR; CDR2 reads FQNEAQ (reference sequence). For the CDR3, the DNA is TGTGCCAGCAGTCGCTGGGGAGGTACGGAGGATAGCAATCAGCCTCAGCATTTT. Its protein product is CASSRWGGTEDSNQPQHF.

V and J are TRBV6-1 and TRBJ2-1; TRBD1 matches 9 bases. Trimming cost V 3 bases and J 7 bases; bases outside gene matches: 7. Looked up from germline, CDR1 is MNHNS and CDR2 is SASEGT. The CDR3 runs 15 residues. The CDR3 here is CASSEGGQGSNEQFF. The CDR3 DNA reads TGTGCCAGCAGTGAGGGGGGACAGGGTAGTAATGAGCAGTTCTTC.

In its sample, this clonotype was seen once. The chain has TRBV6-6 and TRBJ2-1; no firm D call. The V end was cut by 5 bases, the J end by 0 bases, with 14 bases between. Germline loops: CDR1 MNHNY, CDR2 SVGAGI (reference sequence). The length of the CDR3 is 16 residues. The DNA for the CDR3 is TGTGCCAGCAGTCCCTCCAAGGGCTGCTCCTACAATGAGCAGTTCTTC. As protein: CASSPSKGCSYNEQFF.

This clonotype has more than one count but fewer than ten. V is TRBV20-1 and J is TRBJ2-1; 8 bases fit TRBD1. In germline, CDR1 is DFQATT, CDR2 SNEGSKA (reference sequence). V gave up 0 bases and J gave up 3 bases; unmatched junction bases: 4. The CDR3 length is 15 residues. CDR3 amino acids: CSARDLGQVYNEQFF. Written as DNA, the CDR3 is TGCAGTGCTAGAGATTTGGGACAGGTCTACAATGAGCAGTTCTTC.

The V and J genes are TRBV9 and TRBJ2-7; 9 bases fit TRBD1. The V gene's germline CDR1 is SGDLS and CDR2 YYNGEE. CDR3 length: 14 residues. Germline trimming cut 4 bases from V and 3 bases from J; bases unmatched to any gene: 5. CDR3 region: CASSTGTGLYEQYF. CDR3 nucleotide sequence: TGTGCCAGCAGCACCGGGACAGGGCTCTACGAGCAGTACTTC.

The sample holds a few counts of this clonotype. The rearrangement uses TRBV7-9 and TRBJ1-4; D not certain. Deletions cut 5 bases from V and 4 bases from J, with 8 bases between. Germline CDR1 SEHNR, CDR2 FQNEAQ (reference sequence). The CDR3 spans 13 residues. CDR3 loop: CASSMGINEKLFF. The DNA for the CDR3 is TGTGCCAGCAGCATGGGGATTAATGAAAAACTGTTTTTT.